What follows are 26 T cell receptor beta chains derived from one specimen sequenced in a study of T cell responses to AZD1222 COVID-19 vaccine. Sequenced by immunoSEQ multiplex PCR; TCRdb stores in-frame clones only, minus some. Among about 170,000 clones listed, roughly 92% were seen once. The specimen was peripheral blood, collected on day 0 of AZD1222 vaccination. The receptor set was obtained from an adult in good health.

The chain joins TRBV5-1 to TRBJ1-2, with D unresolved. In germline, CDR1 is SGHRS, CDR2 YFSETQ. CDR3 length equals 13 residues. V was cut by 1 base and J by 3 bases, with 7 bases left in between. CDR3 region: CASSLSSHYGYTF. In nucleotides, the CDR3 is TGCGCCAGCAGCTTGAGCAGTCACTATGGCTACACCTTC.

This clone has only one observation. V gene TRBV4-3 combines with J gene TRBJ1-4; no definite D call. The CDR3 is 13 amino acids. CDR1 is LGHNA, CDR2 YSLEER, per germline. Deletions cut 3 bases from V and 8 bases from J, with 10 bases between. CDR3 bases: TGCGCCAGCAGCCAGAGGTCGGGCGAAAAACTGTTTTTT. Translating it yields CASSQRSGEKLFF.

The chain links TRBV6-5 to TRBJ2-7, with 13 positions matching TRBD2. The CDR3 runs to 15 residues. CDR1 is MNHEY and CDR2 is SVGAGI in the germline V gene. V trimming: 7 bases; J trimming: 2 bases; junction bases outside the gene matches: 5. CDR3 sequence (DNA): TGTGCCAGCATCGGGGGACTAGCGGGGACCTACGAGCAGTACTTC. Its translation is CASIGGLAGTYEQYF.

The gene calls are TRBV7-9 and TRBJ2-5; the D gene is possibly TRBD1 (6 bases). The CDR3 sequence is 15 residues long. Germline V gene lookup returns CDR1 SEHNR and CDR2 FQNEAQ (reference sequence). Trimming pared 6 bases from V and 0 bases from J, leaving 14 bases between. CDR3 region: CASRGTDRNQETQYF. CDR3 nucleotides: TGTGCCAGCAGGGGAACAGACAGGAACCAAGAGACCCAGTACTTC.

The chain couples TRBV7-6 to TRBJ1-2; D gene ambiguous. CDR1 and CDR2 (germline): SGHVS, FNYEAQ. This CDR3 is built from 16 residues. The V and J ends lost 5 bases and 0 bases respectively, with 16 bases between them. The CDR3 loop is CASSLQPGPTNYGYTF. The CDR3 DNA follows: TGTGCCAGCAGCCTACAGCCGGGTCCAACTAACTATGGCTACACCTTC.

The chain uses TRBV7-2 and TRBJ1-2; D is uncertain. The CDR3 is made up of 15 amino acids. The V end was cut by 7 bases, the J end by 0 bases, with 15 bases between. Germline V gene lookup returns CDR1 SGHTA and CDR2 FQGNSA. The CDR3 DNA reads as TGTGCCAGCATCCCAAACGGTTTCTCTAACTATGGCTACACCTTC. Amino acids: CASIPNGFSNYGYTF.

The chain recombines TRBV6-6 with TRBJ2-5, with 9 bases lining up with TRBD2. The CDR3 length is 16 residues. CDR1 and CDR2 (germline): MNHNY, SVGAGI (reference sequence). With 5 bases clipped from V and 5 bases from J, the junction kept 12 bases outside the gene matches. The CDR3 loop reads CASSPHAGGPVETQYF. The CDR3 coding sequence is TGTGCCAGCAGTCCCCACGCGGGGGGGCCGGTTGAGACCCAGTACTTC.

This clone showed up just once. The rearrangement uses TRBV18 and TRBJ1-2; D is unresolved. Germline V gene sequence: CDR1 KGHSH, CDR2 LQKENI. This CDR3 is 14 amino acids long. V lost 1 base and J lost 5, with 11 bases in between. CDR3 nucleotides: TGTGCCAGCTCACCACAGGTACAGCAATATGGCTACACCTTC. This translates into CASSPQVQQYGYTF.

This chain connects TRBV9 to TRBJ2-1, with TRBD2 matching over 9 bases. The CDR3 covers 15 residues. Germline CDR1 SGDLS, CDR2 YYNGEE. V trimming: 0 bases; J trimming: 7 bases; junction bases outside the gene matches: 5. CDR3 bases: TGTGCCAGCAGCGTAGTTAGCGGGAGTATGAATGAGCAGTTCTTC. This translates into CASSVVSGSMNEQFF. The full variable domain, with the rest looked up from reference TRBV9 and TRBJ2-1, is DSGVTQTPKHLITATGQRVTLRCSPRSGDLSVYWYQQSLDQGLQFLIQYYNGEERAKGNILERFSAQQFPDLHSELNLSSLELGDSALYFCASSVVSGSMNEQFFGPGTRLTVL.

V usage is TRBV6-1 and J usage is TRBJ1-5; the D gene is possibly TRBD1 (5 bases). Trimming cost V 2 bases and J 5 bases, with 19 bases left between them. CDR3 length equals 17 residues. Germline V gene sequence: CDR1 MNHNS, CDR2 SASEGT. The CDR3 region has the DNA TGTGCCAGCAGTGAATCAAAGTGGGGCCATCGGGATCAGCCCCAGCATTTT. As protein: CASSESKWGHRDQPQHF.

The chain has TRBV4-2 and TRBJ2-1; TRBD2 aligns across 13 bases. This CDR3 has 14 amino acids. With 5 bases clipped from V and 8 bases from J, the junction kept 3 bases outside the gene matches. The germline V gene has CDR1 LGHNA and CDR2 YNFKEQ. CDR3 bases: TGTGCCAGCAGCACTAGCGGGAGGGGGGATGAGCAGTTCTTC. Translated, it gives CASSTSGRGDEQFF.

The chain combines TRBV18 with TRBJ1-5; D is possibly TRBD1 (6 bases). Germline CDR1 is KGHSH and CDR2 is LQKENI. V lost 3 bases and J lost 4, with 16 bases in between. This CDR3 comprises 16 residues. This CDR3 is CASSPGIQGSNQPQHF. Here the CDR3 DNA reads TGTGCCAGCTCACCCGGGATACAGGGATCAAATCAGCCCCAGCATTTT.

The rearrangement joins TRBV7-8 to TRBJ1-3; D is ambiguous. The germline V and J ends were trimmed by 0 bases and 0 bases, with 6 bases remaining between them. This CDR3 has 15 amino acids. Germline CDR1 and CDR2: SGHVS and FQNEAQ. The CDR3 here is CASSLALLSGNTIYF. CDR3 DNA sequence: TGTGCCAGCAGCTTAGCTCTGCTCTCTGGAAACACCATATATTTT.

The CDR3 region is CASSLVVDSEQFF. Here the CDR3 DNA reads TGCGCCAGCAGCTTGGTAGTAGACAGCGAGCAGTTCTTC. The gene calls are TRBV5-1 and TRBJ2-1; perhaps TRBD1 as D (5 bases). V gave up 0 bases and J gave up 10 bases, with 11 bases separating them. Germline loops: CDR1 SGHRS, CDR2 YFSETQ. The CDR3 runs to 13 residues.

The genes are TRBV13 and TRBJ2-3, with D uncertain. With 1 base removed from V and 1 base from J, the gap between germline ends came to 9 bases. CDR3 length: 15 amino acids. CDR1 and CDR2 from the germline V gene are PRHDT and FYEKMQ (reference sequence). In DNA form, the CDR3 reads TGTGCCAGCAGCTTAGCACGGGCCGGCACAGATACGCAGTATTTT. Translating gives CASSLARAGTDTQYF.

V usage is TRBV2 and J usage is TRBJ1-2, with D perhaps TRBD1 (5 bases). The V gene's germline CDR1 is SNHLY and CDR2 FYNNEI. The CDR3 is 14 residues long. The V gene lost 8 bases and the J gene lost 5 bases, with 18 bases spanning the gap. The CDR3 nucleotides read TGTGCCAGCGGGGCGGGATTAGTGACTTATGGCTACACCTTC. Its translation: CASGAGLVTYGYTF.

This clone showed up just a few times. This rearrangement joins TRBV15 to TRBJ1-1; D is uncertain. Germline V gene sequence: CDR1 LNHNV, CDR2 YYDKDF (reference sequence). The length of the CDR3 is 14 residues. The germline V and J ends were trimmed by 3 bases and 10 bases, with 18 bases remaining between them. CDR3 sequence reads: CATSRGSSTVGAFF. For the CDR3, the DNA is TGTGCCACCAGCAGGGGGAGTTCCACGGTAGGAGCTTTCTTT.

This chain uses TRBV7-2 with TRBJ1-1; TRBD1 might be the D (5 bases). Germline V gene lookup returns CDR1 SGHTA and CDR2 FQGNSA. This CDR3 contains 13 residues. V lost 5 bases to trimming and J lost 4 bases, with 11 bases between them. The CDR3 region has the DNA TGTGCCAGCAGCAGGGCAACAGGCACTGAAGCTTTCTTT. Its translation is CASSRATGTEAFF.

Here the CDR3 reads CASSESSGLNEQFF. CDR3 coding DNA: TGCGCCAGCAGTGAGTCTTCGGGGCTCAATGAGCAGTTCTTC. This chain connects TRBV10-1 to TRBJ2-1, with D perhaps TRBD1 or TRBD2 (5 bases each). Looked up from germline, CDR1 is WNHNN and CDR2 is SYGVQD (reference sequence). CDR3 length: 14 amino acids. The V and J ends lost 0 bases and 6 bases respectively, with 9 bases between them.

The chain joins TRBV19 to TRBJ2-3; D not certain. Trimming removed 7 bases at V and 2 bases at J, with 13 bases between. The CDR3 sequence is 14 residues long. The germline V gene has CDR1 LNHDA and CDR2 SQIVND (reference sequence). The CDR3 DNA reads TGTGCCAGTAAGGTCGGCCCTTCCACAGATACGCAGTATTTT. The encoded protein is CASKVGPSTDTQYF.

This rearrangement joins TRBV7-6 to TRBJ1-4; unclear D gene. V dropped 5 bases and J dropped 8 bases, with 24 bases sitting between them. The germline V gene encodes CDR1 SGHVS and CDR2 FNYEAQ. The CDR3 contains 17 residues. The chain's CDR3 is CASSPRAGNSGKEKLFF. The CDR3 DNA reads TGTGCCAGCAGCCCCCGGGCCGGGAACAGCGGGAAGGAAAAACTGTTTTTT.

The table lists this clone with a count of one. V gene TRBV7-3 combines with J gene TRBJ2-5, with a possible D match to TRBD1 (6 bases). V was clipped by 1 base and J by 4 bases, with 13 bases between them. Germline lookup yields CDR1 SGHTA and CDR2 FQGTGA. The CDR3 runs to 15 residues. The CDR3 spells CASSLIGARGETQYF. The CDR3, as DNA: TGTGCCAGCAGCTTAATCGGGGCCAGGGGAGAGACCCAGTACTTC.

DNA of the CDR3: TGCAGCGTAGAAACCAGGACAGGGACTCCGACCTTC. Its translation is CSVETRTGTPTF. The chain has TRBV29-1 and TRBJ1-2; 8 bases map to TRBD1. The length of the CDR3 is 12 residues. Unmatched junction bases numbered 14, after V lost 6 bases and J lost 14 bases. The germline CDR1 and CDR2 sequences are SQVTM and ANQGSEA.

The J gene is TRBJ1-3, the V gene TRBV3-1 (or the pseudogene TRBV3-2), with D possibly matching TRBD1 (5 bases). Deletions cut 8 bases from V and 4 bases from J, with 12 bases between. The CDR3 has 13 residues. Germline CDR1 is LGHDT and CDR2 is YNNKEL (reference sequence). CDR3 DNA: TGTGCCAGCGGCGGGACTCACGGAAACACCATATATTTT. Translating it yields CASGGTHGNTIYF.

V is TRBV28 and J is TRBJ1-1, with unresolved D. Germline V gene lookup returns CDR1 MDHEN and CDR2 SYDVKM. The germline V and J ends were trimmed by 2 bases and 1 base, with 8 bases remaining between them. The length of the CDR3 is 14 residues. The CDR3 here is CASSLVEANTEAFF. The CDR3 DNA follows: TGTGCCAGCAGTTTAGTAGAAGCGAACACTGAAGCTTTCTTT. The full variable domain, with the rest looked up from reference TRBV28 and TRBJ1-1, is DVKVTQSSRYLVKRTGEKVFLECVQDMDHENMFWYRQDPGLGLRLIYFSYDVKMKEKGDIPEGYSVSREKKERFSLILESASTNQTSMYLCASSLVEANTEAFFGQGTRLTVV.

The V gene is TRBV5-6, the J gene TRBJ2-1, with a possible D match to TRBD2 (6 bases). V dropped 4 bases and J dropped 7 bases, with 18 bases sitting between them. There are 15 residues in the CDR3. Germline assignment: CDR1 SGHDT and CDR2 YYEEEE. This chain's CDR3 is CASSRSGTPGNEQFF. The CDR3 nucleotides read TGTGCCAGCAGCAGATCCGGGACTCCGGGGAATGAGCAGTTCTTC.